The entry below gives a single TCR beta chain sequence along with its context. Its antigen is still unknown. These data are taken from a study of cytomegalovirus exposure and HLA in healthy donors. Whole-study context: Unique TCR beta sequences numbering approximately 120 million came from 190 million or so T cells in an earlier analysis.

Overall study results and limits: Presence/absence analyses assumed roughly uniform sequencing depth across donors. A later analysis by the authors found several of the most significant clusters apparently linked to common viral pathogens. A cluster of highly shared sequence variants was likely a sequencing artifact.

The primer mix had 60 Vbeta and 13 Jbeta primers. Only in-frame clones appear in the TCRdb table, and some are missing; sequencing was by immunoSEQ multiplex PCR. The sample holds more than 150,000 clones, approximately 71% seen once. Germline assignment: CDR1 MNHNS and CDR2 SASEGT. The V gene lost 0 bases and the J gene lost 6 bases, with 11 bases spanning the gap. The CDR3 runs 14 residues. This TCR was sampled from a woman aged 40 to 55 in good health and CMV-seropositive. The source material was PBMCs. The J gene is TRBJ1-1, the V gene TRBV6-1; a possible D gene is TRBD1 (5 bases). CDR3 region: CASSEAIDSSEAFF. CDR3 in DNA: TGTGCCAGCAGTGAAGCGATAGACAGTTCTGAAGCTTTCTTT.